A single sample gave rise to the 18 T cell receptor beta chains below, sequenced in a study of T-cell memory formation after mild COVID-19. TCRdb processed the 5' RACE reads anew with MiXCR; each CDR3 protein has one entry. Of roughly 200,000 distinct CDR3 sequences listed, 16% were seen once; the top ten hold about 2%. Sequencing was performed on PBMCs or a T cell subset sorted from them (not recorded which). These receptor sequences come from an adult woman who had mild COVID-19 (a few samples of this study predate the infection). Cell type and time point are not known.

The J gene is TRBJ2-2, the V gene TRBV7-3, with D perhaps TRBD1 (6 bases). The CDR3 contains 16 residues. V was trimmed by 2 bases and J by 4 bases, leaving 14 bases between them. The germline V gene has CDR1 SGHTA and CDR2 FQGTGA. In nucleotides, the CDR3 is TGTGCCAGCAGCTTAGTTGCCGACAGGCTCACCGGGGAGCTGTTTTTT. The encoded protein is CASSLVADRLTGELFF.

This clonotype turned up a few times. CDR3 region: CAWRLGGRAHNEQFF. CDR3 DNA: TGTGCCTGGAGGCTCGGGGGGAGGGCCCACAATGAGCAGTTCTTC. This chain uses TRBV30 with TRBJ2-1; the match to TRBD2 covers 7 bases. The CDR3 runs to 15 residues. V shed 3 bases and J 5 bases; nucleotides not matched to a gene: 10. Germline CDR1 GTSNPN, CDR2 SVGIG (reference sequence).

This clonotype turned up a few times. The chain combines TRBV12-3 or TRBV12-4 with TRBJ2-3; tentative D call: TRBD1 (6 bases). With 5 bases removed from V and 0 bases from J, the gap between germline ends came to 12 bases. The CDR3 has 15 amino acids. The CDR3 bases are TGTGCCAGCAGTCTACAGGGTACTAGCACAGATACGCAGTATTTT. This encodes CASSLQGTSTDTQYF.

This clonotype was seen more than once but under ten times. The chain carries TRBV7-9 and TRBJ1-5; no reliable D call. Germline V lookup: CDR1 SEHNR, CDR2 FQNEAQ (reference sequence). V dropped 1 base and J dropped 0 bases, with 4 bases sitting between them. The CDR3 consists of 14 residues. CDR3 loop: CASSLDPSNQPQHF. The CDR3 region has the DNA TGTGCCAGCAGCTTAGACCCTAGCAATCAGCCCCAGCATTTT.

This clonotype has more than one count but fewer than ten. The CDR3, as DNA: TGTGCCACCAGTGGCGGACCTCCACGCTACGAGCAGTACTTC. Protein product: CATSGGPPRYEQYF. The gene calls are TRBV24-1 and TRBJ2-7; no clear D gene. With 5 bases removed from V and 3 bases from J, the gap between germline ends came to 13 bases. The CDR3 contains 14 residues. Germline loops: CDR1 KGHDR, CDR2 SFDVKD.

This chain joins TRBV30 and TRBJ2-3; 14 positions agree with TRBD2. The V segment lost 5 bases and the J segment 6 bases; nucleotides outside the gene matches: 7. CDR1 GTSNPN and CDR2 SVGIG come from the germline V gene (reference sequence). This CDR3 spans 15 amino acids. CDR3 region: CAWGGLAGASDTQYF. DNA for the CDR3: TGTGCCTGGGGGGGACTAGCGGGAGCCAGCGATACGCAGTATTTT.

This clonotype was observed a handful of times. The chain combines TRBV5-1 with TRBJ2-2; 8 nucleotides line up with TRBD2. CDR1 and CDR2 (germline): SGHRS, YFSETQ. The CDR3 runs to 17 residues. V shed 1 base and J 6 bases; nucleotides not matched to a gene: 11. The CDR3 DNA follows: TGCGCCAGCAGCTTGCTCCGTGCAGCGGGAGTTCCCGGGGAGCTGTTTTTT. Its protein is CASSLLRAAGVPGELFF.

The rearrangement joins TRBV7-2 to TRBJ2-5, with 10 bases matching TRBD2. Germline CDR1 is SGHTA and CDR2 is FQGNSA. CDR3 length equals 16 residues. The V gene end was trimmed by 5 bases and the J gene end by 4 bases; junction bases not matched to a gene: 10. The CDR3 reads CASSISRLAGGETQYF. The CDR3 region has the DNA TGTGCCAGCAGCATCTCCCGACTAGCGGGCGGAGAGACCCAGTACTTC.

The chain is built from TRBV2 and TRBJ2-7; 7 bases line up with TRBD1. The CDR3 covers 14 residues. The germline V gene has CDR1 SNHLY and CDR2 FYNNEI. V was clipped by 6 bases and J by 3 bases; unmatched bases: 8. CDR3 nucleotides: TGTGCCAGCAGGGCCGACAGGGCACTCTACGAGCAGTACTTC. The encoded protein is CASRADRALYEQYF.

This clonotype came up a few times. The chain recombines TRBV5-6 with TRBJ2-7; D may be TRBD2 (5 bases). With 4 bases removed from V and 0 bases from J, the gap between germline ends came to 11 bases. Germline CDR1 and CDR2: SGHDT and YYEEEE. There are 14 residues in the CDR3. The CDR3 DNA sequence: TGTGCCAGCAGCCCAGCCGGGAACTCCTACGAGCAGTACTTC. Translation: CASSPAGNSYEQYF.

Turning to this clonotype: The junction shows a germline mismatch at one end, possibly a read error. The rearrangement uses TRBV7-9 and TRBJ1-1, with a weak D call TRBD1 (6 bases). The CDR3 contains 13 residues. Germline V lookup: CDR1 SEHNR, CDR2 FQNEAQ (reference sequence). Here the CDR3 reads CASRLGGAQEAFF. The DNA for the CDR3 is TGTGCCAGCAGATTAGGGGGGGCGCAGGAAGCTTTCTTT.

This clonotype was found a few times. This rearrangement joins TRBV5-1 to TRBJ2-5, with 9 bases identical to TRBD2. V was pared by 4 bases and J by 5 bases, with 12 bases of the junction left unmatched. The CDR3 consists of 16 residues. The V gene's germline CDR1 is SGHRS and CDR2 YFSETQ. The CDR3 DNA follows: TGCGCCAGCAGCCCCGCCCTTAGCGGGAGAGAGGAGACCCAGTACTTC. Its protein product is CASSPALSGREETQYF. The whole variable domain, filled in from reference TRBV5-1 and TRBJ2-5, reads KAGVTQTPRYLIKTRGQQVTLSCSPISGHRSVSWYQQTPGQGLQFLFEYFSETQRNKGNFPGRFSGRQFSNSRSEMNVSTLELGDSALYLCASSPALSGREETQYFGPGTRLLVL.

The V and J genes are TRBV7-2 and TRBJ2-1; D uncertain. Trimming removed 3 bases at V and 6 bases at J, with 12 bases between. Germline V lookup: CDR1 SGHTA, CDR2 FQGNSA. This CDR3 region has 14 residues. This chain's CDR3 is CASSLGYGLNEQFF. For the CDR3, the DNA is TGTGCCAGCAGCTTGGGGTACGGGCTCAATGAGCAGTTCTTC.

This clonotype turned up a few times. This chain joins TRBV7-8 and TRBJ2-5; D may match TRBD1 or TRBD2 (5 bases each). This CDR3 comprises 15 residues. The V and J ends lost 5 bases and 5 bases respectively, with 18 bases between them. The V gene's germline CDR1 is SGHVS and CDR2 FQNEAQ. The CDR3 sequence is CASSPLGDGIETQYF. The CDR3 DNA reads TGTGCCAGCAGCCCTCTGGGGGACGGGATCGAGACCCAGTACTTC.

V usage is TRBV11-2 and J usage is TRBJ2-7, with TRBD2 matching over 7 bases. Trimming took 4 bases from V and 7 from J; bases not matched to a gene: 19. This CDR3 has 17 amino acids. Germline CDR1 SGHAT, CDR2 FQNNGV. The CDR3 loop reads CASSSREGSGPRGEQYF. DNA for the CDR3: TGTGCCAGCAGCTCCCGTGAGGGTAGCGGGCCGCGTGGGGAGCAGTACTTC.

This clonotype was recorded a few times. V usage is TRBV11-2 and J usage is TRBJ2-7; the match to TRBD2 covers 7 bases. The germline CDR1 and CDR2 sequences are SGHAT and FQNNGV. The CDR3 is 15 amino acids. V trimming: 8 bases; J trimming: 5 bases; junction bases outside the gene matches: 15. DNA for the CDR3: TGTGCCAGCCATAGGGGACTACCGGGATACGACGAGCAGTACTTC. It translates to CASHRGLPGYDEQYF.

This clonotype was picked up a small number of times. The chain couples TRBV25-1 to TRBJ1-6, with no clear D. Trimming removed 6 bases from V and 8 bases from J, with 20 bases in between. Germline V gene data show CDR1 as MGHDK and CDR2 as SYGVNS. The CDR3 spans 16 residues. The CDR3 bases are TGTGCCAGCAGCGACCCCCTTGGACGGAAGGATTCACCCCTCCACTTT. Amino acid sequence: CASSDPLGRKDSPLHF.

This chain uses TRBV6-6 with TRBJ1-4; TRBD1 agrees at 7 bases. The CDR3 is 14 amino acids. Germline lookup yields CDR1 MNHNY and CDR2 SVGAGI (reference sequence). J gave up 7 bases and V 6 bases, and 8 bases lay outside the gene matches. The CDR3 spells CASSRDRDSEKLFF. CDR3 nucleotide sequence: TGTGCCAGCAGCCGAGACAGGGATAGTGAAAAACTGTTTTTT.